The 22 T cell receptor beta chains reported below all come from one sample, sequenced in a study of long-term antiretroviral therapy in people with HIV. Version v3.0 of the immunoSEQ assay ran at survey level. Libraries were prepared by immunoSEQ multiplex PCR; TCRdb keeps only in-frame clonotypes and omits some of them. The table has approximately 20,000 clones, 65% to 80% seen once. Sequencing used unsorted PBMCs, obtained 4.1 years after starting antiretroviral therapy. The receptors derive from a woman aged 40 to 50 with HIV.

The rearrangement joins TRBV14 to TRBJ2-5; D is unclear. Trimming pared 0 bases from V and 2 bases from J, leaving 7 bases between. Germline assignment: CDR1 SGHDN and CDR2 FVKESK. This CDR3 spans 14 amino acids. CDR3 amino acids: CASSQDLWQETQYF. Here the CDR3 DNA reads TGTGCCAGCAGCCAAGATTTATGGCAAGAGACCCAGTACTTC. The full variable domain, completed using reference TRBV14 and TRBJ2-5, is EAGVTQFPSHSVIEKGQTVTLRCDPISGHDNLYWYRRVMGKEIKFLLHFVKESKQDESGMPNNRFLAERTGGTYSTLKVQPAELEDSGVYFCASSQDLWQETQYFGPGTRLLVL.

The DNA for the CDR3 is TGCAGCGTTGGGGGTAGCGGAGAGACCCAGTACTTC. This encodes CSVGGSGETQYF. The rearrangement links TRBV29-1 to TRBJ2-5, with a possible D match to TRBD2 (6 bases). This CDR3 is built from 12 residues. Trimming stripped 4 bases from V and 4 bases from J, with 10 bases between. The V gene's germline CDR1 is SQVTM and CDR2 ANQGSEA.

The chain combines TRBV5-4 with TRBJ1-6; 7 bases fit TRBD1. CDR1 and CDR2 from the germline V gene are SGHNT and YYREEE (reference sequence). The CDR3 runs 14 residues. J gave up 7 bases and V 4 bases, and 5 bases lay outside the gene matches. The CDR3 protein is CASSPGQSNSPLHF. The CDR3, as DNA: TGTGCCAGCAGCCCGGGACAGTCAAATTCACCCCTCCACTTT.

The V and J genes are TRBV19 and TRBJ2-7; D is undetermined. The V end was cut by 6 bases, the J end by 5 bases, with 17 bases between. Per germline, CDR1 LNHDA and CDR2 SQIVND (reference sequence). The CDR3 is 14 amino acids. The CDR3 loop reads CASSPGPLGNEQYF. CDR3 DNA sequence: TGTGCCAGTAGCCCCGGGCCCCTTGGGAACGAGCAGTACTTC.

The CDR3: CASSLFPRGGSGYTF. The CDR3, as DNA: TGTGCCAGCAGCTTATTCCCGCGGGGGGGTAGTGGCTACACCTTC. The V call is TRBV7-8, the J call TRBJ1-2; maybe TRBD1 (5 bases). V lost 2 bases and J 7 bases, leaving 17 bases between the germline ends. The CDR3 length is 15 residues. Germline assignment: CDR1 SGHVS and CDR2 FQNEAQ.

The table lists this clone with a few counts. This chain links TRBV7-9 with TRBJ1-5; D remains unclear. The CDR3 length is 12 residues. Germline CDR1 reads SEHNR; CDR2 reads FQNEAQ (reference sequence). The germline V and J ends were trimmed by 0 bases and 5 bases, with 2 bases remaining between them. The CDR3 sequence: CASSLADQPQHF. Written as DNA, the CDR3 is TGTGCCAGCAGCTTAGCAGATCAGCCCCAGCATTTT.

V and J are TRBV10-3 and TRBJ2-7; D ambiguous. Germline V gene lookup returns CDR1 ENHRY and CDR2 SYGVKD. V gave up 0 bases and J gave up 3 bases, with 12 bases separating them. There are 15 residues in the CDR3. Written as DNA, the CDR3 is TGTGCCATCAGTGAGTCAGACGGTTGGGTCTACGAGCAGTACTTC. Translated: CAISESDGWVYEQYF.

The CDR3 nucleotides read TGCGCCAGCAGCCAAGCCCTACAAGAGACCCAGTACTTC. This translates into CASSQALQETQYF. The V call is TRBV4-1, the J call TRBJ2-5; D unresolved. This CDR3 is built from 13 residues. Germline V gene sequence: CDR1 MGHRA, CDR2 YSYEKL. The V end was cut by 1 base, the J end by 2 bases, with 5 bases between.

The chain's CDR3 is CASSPGADTQYF. The CDR3 DNA reads TGTGCCAGCAGTCCCGGAGCAGATACGCAGTATTTT. The V gene is TRBV6-6, the J gene TRBJ2-3; D is undetermined. The length of the CDR3 is 12 residues. V gave up 5 bases and J gave up 4 bases, with 7 bases separating them. Looked up from germline, CDR1 is MNHNY and CDR2 is SVGAGI (reference sequence).

This clone was seen a few times. This chain joins TRBV6-4 and TRBJ1-5; possibly TRBD1 for D (5 bases). The CDR3 extends over 13 amino acids. V was trimmed by 5 bases and J by 4 bases, leaving 9 bases between them. Germline V gene lookup returns CDR1 MRHNA and CDR2 SNTAGT. DNA of the CDR3: TGTGCCAGCAGTTGGGACGGTAATCAGCCCCAGCATTTT. Translating gives CASSWDGNQPQHF.

The V call is TRBV5-1, the J call TRBJ2-7; D perhaps matches TRBD2 (5 bases). Trimming took off 3 bases at V and 6 bases at J, with 16 bases between the two ends. The CDR3 length is 14 residues. CDR1 is SGHRS and CDR2 is YFSETQ in the germline V gene. CDR3 residues: CASSWSGAVREQYF. In DNA form, the CDR3 reads TGCGCCAGCAGCTGGAGCGGTGCGGTCCGCGAGCAGTACTTC.

V usage is TRBV6-6 and J usage is TRBJ1-3; no reliable D call. The CDR3 has 15 amino acids. CDR1 is MNHNY, CDR2 SVGAGI, per germline (reference sequence). V lost 2 bases and J lost 0, with 8 bases in between. CDR3 bases: TGTGCCAGCAGTTACGACTCCCACTCTGGAAACACCATATATTTT. Translation: CASSYDSHSGNTIYF.

This clone was found a few times. J is TRBJ1-1 and V is TRBV4-3; 11 positions agree with TRBD1. The V gene's germline CDR1 is LGHNA and CDR2 YSLEER. This CDR3 has 16 residues. Trimming at V came to 0 bases and at J to 3 bases, leaving 3 bases not matched to a gene. In DNA, the CDR3 is TGCGCCAGCAGCCAAGATCCGGGACAGGGGGACACTGAAGCTTTCTTT. Translation: CASSQDPGQGDTEAFF.

V gene TRBV4-1 combines with J gene TRBJ2-5, with D tentatively TRBD1 (7 bases). This CDR3 is 16 amino acids long. The germline V and J ends were trimmed by 3 bases and 0 bases, with 14 bases remaining between them. Looked up from germline, CDR1 is MGHRA and CDR2 is YSYEKL. The CDR3 nucleotides are TGCGCCAGCAGCCACGCAGGGGGGCTTTACCAAGAGACCCAGTACTTC. Protein product: CASSHAGGLYQETQYF.

The count of this clone is one. V gene TRBV6-5 combines with J gene TRBJ1-2; D ambiguous. V was pared by 2 bases and J by 5 bases, with 12 bases between. Germline CDR1 is MNHEY and CDR2 is SVGAGI. The CDR3 runs 14 residues. CDR3 protein: CASSYNSPLYGYTF. In nucleotides, the CDR3 is TGTGCCAGCAGTTACAACAGTCCCCTTTATGGCTACACCTTC.

The V and J genes are TRBV6-5 and TRBJ2-7; no firm D call. CDR3 length: 10 amino acids. The V gene lost 8 bases and the J gene lost 6 bases, with 8 bases spanning the gap. Germline CDR1 is MNHEY and CDR2 is SVGAGI. Written as DNA, the CDR3 is TGTGCCAGCGGCCCGGGCGAGCAGTACTTC. This translates into CASGPGEQYF.

There are a few counts of this clone. The chain combines TRBV5-4 with TRBJ2-2; 8 bases map to TRBD2. Trimming removed 1 base from V and 4 bases from J; junction bases left unmatched: 9. Germline V gene sequence: CDR1 SGHNT, CDR2 YYREEE (reference sequence). The CDR3 is made up of 17 amino acids. The CDR3 loop is CASSLLAGRGITGELFF. The CDR3 region has the DNA TGTGCCAGCAGCTTGTTAGCGGGGCGGGGAATCACCGGGGAGCTGTTTTTT.

This sequence joins TRBV6-1 and TRBJ1-6; 7 bases line up with TRBD1. V lost 5 bases to trimming and J lost 7 bases; unmatched junction nucleotides: 5. The CDR3 is 14 residues long. The germline V gene encodes CDR1 MNHNS and CDR2 SASEGT. This CDR3 reads CASSSGQLNSPLHF. The CDR3 DNA sequence: TGTGCCAGCAGTTCGGGACAGCTCAATTCACCCCTCCACTTT.

The CDR3 reads CASGRPGLVNSGELFF. CDR3 in DNA: TGTGCCAGCGGACGCCCGGGACTAGTTAATTCCGGGGAGCTGTTTTTT. The rearrangement joins TRBV27 to TRBJ2-2; TRBD2 aligns across 8 bases. This CDR3 comprises 16 residues. V was pared by 8 bases and J by 6 bases, with 14 bases of the junction left unmatched. Germline V gene data show CDR1 as MNHEY and CDR2 as SMNVEV (reference sequence).

The chain combines TRBV5-6 with TRBJ2-5; 7 nucleotides align to TRBD2. This CDR3 has 13 amino acids. Germline loops: CDR1 SGHDT, CDR2 YYEEEE. V dropped 2 bases and J dropped 5; count of bases not matched to a gene: 3. CDR3 loop: CASSFGRGETQYF. CDR3 in DNA: TGTGCCAGCAGCTTCGGGCGGGGGGAGACCCAGTACTTC.

About this clone: One end of the junction varies from germline; a read error may be responsible. The rearrangement uses TRBV6-1 and TRBJ2-1; 8 bases line up with TRBD2. This CDR3 has 15 residues. The germline CDR1 and CDR2 sequences are MNHNS and SASEGT. The CDR3 nucleotides read TGTGCCAGCACTGAAATGACTAGCGTATACAATGAGCAGTTCTTC. The encoded protein is CASTEMTSVYNEQFF.

The V gene is TRBV19, the J gene TRBJ1-1; possibly TRBD1 for D (5 bases). Trimming stripped 5 bases from V and 6 bases from J, with 19 bases between. The CDR3 loop spans 15 amino acids. Per the germline V gene, CDR1 is LNHDA and CDR2 is SQIVND (reference sequence). In DNA form, the CDR3 reads TGTGCCAGTAGTCCCTCGACAGCGCCTCTCTCTGAAGCTTTCTTT. It yields the protein CASSPSTAPLSEAFF.